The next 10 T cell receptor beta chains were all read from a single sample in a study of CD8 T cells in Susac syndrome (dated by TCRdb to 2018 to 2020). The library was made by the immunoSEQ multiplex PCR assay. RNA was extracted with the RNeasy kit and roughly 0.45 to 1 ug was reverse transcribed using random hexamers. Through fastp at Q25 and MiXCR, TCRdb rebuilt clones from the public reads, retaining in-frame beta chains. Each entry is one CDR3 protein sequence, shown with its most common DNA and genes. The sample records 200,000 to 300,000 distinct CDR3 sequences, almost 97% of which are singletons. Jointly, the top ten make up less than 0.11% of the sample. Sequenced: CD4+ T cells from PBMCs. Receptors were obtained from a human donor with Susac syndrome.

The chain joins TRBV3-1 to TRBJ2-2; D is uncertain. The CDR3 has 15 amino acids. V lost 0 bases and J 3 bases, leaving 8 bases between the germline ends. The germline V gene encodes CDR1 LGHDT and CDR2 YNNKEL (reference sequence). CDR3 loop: CASSQDLRDTGELFF. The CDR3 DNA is TGTGCCAGCAGCCAAGATCTACGAGACACCGGGGAGCTGTTTTTT.

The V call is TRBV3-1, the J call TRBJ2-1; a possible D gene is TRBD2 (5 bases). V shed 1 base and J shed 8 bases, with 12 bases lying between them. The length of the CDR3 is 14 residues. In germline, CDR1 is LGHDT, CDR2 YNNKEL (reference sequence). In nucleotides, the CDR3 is TGTGCCAGCAGCCAAGGGACTTACCGGGATGAGCAGTTCTTC. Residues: CASSQGTYRDEQFF.

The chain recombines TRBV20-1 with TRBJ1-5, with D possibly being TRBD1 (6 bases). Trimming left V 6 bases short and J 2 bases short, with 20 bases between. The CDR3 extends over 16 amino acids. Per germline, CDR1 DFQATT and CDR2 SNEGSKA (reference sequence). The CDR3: CSARAIGGAGNQPQHF. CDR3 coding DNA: TGCAGTGCCAGGGCGATCGGGGGCGCGGGCAATCAGCCCCAGCATTTT.

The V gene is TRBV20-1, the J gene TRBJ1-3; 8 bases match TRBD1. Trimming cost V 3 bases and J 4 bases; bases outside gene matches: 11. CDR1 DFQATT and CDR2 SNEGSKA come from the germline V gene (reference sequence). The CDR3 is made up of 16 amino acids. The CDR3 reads CSARGTGPSAGNTIYF. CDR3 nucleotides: TGCAGTGCTAGGGGGACAGGTCCATCGGCGGGAAACACCATATATTTT.

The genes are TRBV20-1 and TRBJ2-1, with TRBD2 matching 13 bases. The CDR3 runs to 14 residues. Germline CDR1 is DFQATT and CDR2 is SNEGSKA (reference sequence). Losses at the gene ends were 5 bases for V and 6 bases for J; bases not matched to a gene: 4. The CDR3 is CSAWTSGSSNEQFF. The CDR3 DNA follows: TGCAGTGCTTGGACTAGCGGGAGTAGCAATGAGCAGTTCTTC.

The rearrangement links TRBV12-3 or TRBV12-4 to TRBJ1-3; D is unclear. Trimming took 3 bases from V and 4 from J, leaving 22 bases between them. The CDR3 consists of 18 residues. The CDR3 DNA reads TGTGCCAGCAGTTTTGACCCCTTGAGGCGCCAGGTGGGAAACACCATATATTTT. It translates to CASSFDPLRRQVGNTIYF.

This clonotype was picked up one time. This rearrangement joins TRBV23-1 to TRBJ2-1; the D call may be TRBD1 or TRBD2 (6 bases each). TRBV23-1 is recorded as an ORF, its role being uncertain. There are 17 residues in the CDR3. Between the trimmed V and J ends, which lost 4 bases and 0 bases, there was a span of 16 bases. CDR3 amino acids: CASSPGGRRSSYNEQFF. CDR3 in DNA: TGCGCCAGCAGTCCCGGGGGCAGACGGAGCTCCTACAATGAGCAGTTCTTC.

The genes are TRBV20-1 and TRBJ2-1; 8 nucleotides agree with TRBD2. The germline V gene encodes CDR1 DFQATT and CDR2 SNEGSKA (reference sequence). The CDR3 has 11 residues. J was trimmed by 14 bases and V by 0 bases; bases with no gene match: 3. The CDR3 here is CSARDGRAEFF. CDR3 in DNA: TGCAGTGCTAGAGACGGGAGGGCCGAGTTCTTC.

CDR3 nucleotides: TGTGCCAGCAGCCAAGGACTAGCGGTTTACAATGAGCAGTTCTTC. It translates to CASSQGLAVYNEQFF. The V gene is TRBV3-1, the J gene TRBJ2-1; 9 bases are a match to TRBD2. CDR3 length: 15 residues. The junction had 2 bases not matched to a gene; V was cut back by 1 base and J by 4 bases. Germline V gene sequence: CDR1 LGHDT, CDR2 YNNKEL (reference sequence).

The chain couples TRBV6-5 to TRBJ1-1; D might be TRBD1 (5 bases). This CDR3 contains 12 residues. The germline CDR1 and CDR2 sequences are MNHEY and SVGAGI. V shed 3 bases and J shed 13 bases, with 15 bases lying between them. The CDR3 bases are TGTGCCAGCAGTTATCGTCAGGGTACGGTTTTCTTT. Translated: CASSYRQGTVFF.